This TCR beta chain was identified in a study of T-cell memory formation after mild COVID-19. Looked up from germline, CDR1 is SGHDN and CDR2 is FVKESK. The V end was cut by 4 bases, the J end by 3 bases, with 9 bases between. The CDR3 length is 13 residues. Ten or more counts support this clonotype. TCRdb processed the 5' RACE reads anew with MiXCR; each CDR3 protein has one entry. The sample carries a few hundred thousand distinct CDR3 sequences, around 20% recorded once. This clonotype was sampled from a man aged 18-30 years who had mild COVID-19 (a few samples of this study predate the infection). Cell type and time point are not known. V usage is TRBV14 and J usage is TRBJ1-1; D not certain. The sequencing input was PBMCs or a T cell subset sorted from them (not recorded which). The CDR3: CASSRFTYTEAFF. CDR3 DNA: TGTGCCAGCAGCCGGTTCACATACACTGAAGCTTTCTTT.